The 9 T cell receptor beta chains reported below all come from one sample, sequenced in a study of patients and donors after allogeneic stem cell transplantation. From the RT-PCR reads, TCRdb called clonotypes with MiXCR, one entry per CDR3 protein. The repertoire holds about a million distinct CDR3 sequences, with 18% as singletons. Sequenced input: blood, either unsorted or a sorted T cell fraction (not recorded which). The receptors come from a human donor who was either an allogeneic HSCT recipient or a stem cell or donor lymphocyte infusion donor (not recorded which). It is not recorded whose cells these are; they may come from a transplant donor.

The chain joins TRBV12-5 to TRBJ2-7, with D perhaps assigned TRBD1 or TRBD2 (5 bases each). V lost 2 bases to trimming and J lost 3 bases, with 17 bases between them. Germline V lookup: CDR1 LGHNT, CDR2 FRNRAP. The CDR3 runs 16 residues. CDR3 bases: TGTGCTAGTGGTTTGCTAAGTTTGCCTGGGGGCTACGAGCAGTACTTC. Its protein product is CASGLLSLPGGYEQYF.

This clonotype was seen a handful of times. J is TRBJ1-2 and V is TRBV20-1; maybe TRBD1 (5 bases). V lost 1 base to trimming and J lost 8 bases, with 14 bases between them. The CDR3 has 13 residues. The germline V gene has CDR1 DFQATT and CDR2 SNEGSKA (reference sequence). The CDR3 reads CSARVGRRRGYTF. CDR3 DNA: TGCAGTGCTAGAGTGGGACGGAGAAGGGGCTACACCTTC.

This clonotype was seen at least ten times. V is TRBV19 and J is TRBJ1-1; weak D call: TRBD1 (6 bases). Trimming took off 5 bases at V and 4 bases at J, with 11 bases between the two ends. Germline V lookup: CDR1 LNHDA, CDR2 SQIVND (reference sequence). The CDR3 loop spans 13 amino acids. The CDR3 DNA reads TGTGCCAGTAGTCCCGCACAGGGCACTGAAGCTTTCTTT. This encodes CASSPAQGTEAFF.

In this sample, this clonotype turned up once. In DNA, the CDR3 is TGTGCCACCAGTGATCGAGCGCAGGGTGGGGTGTACAATGAGCAGTTCTTC. Its protein product is CATSDRAQGGVYNEQFF. J is TRBJ2-1 and V is TRBV24-1, with D maybe TRBD1 (5 bases). Germline values: CDR1 KGHDR, CDR2 SFDVKD. There are 17 residues in the CDR3. The V and J ends lost 3 bases and 4 bases respectively, with 18 bases between them.

The chain uses TRBV2 and TRBJ1-4; 9 bases agree with TRBD1. With 5 bases clipped from V and 0 bases from J, the junction kept 13 bases outside the gene matches. This CDR3 spans 19 amino acids. Germline-derived CDR1 and CDR2 are SNHLY and FYNNEI. For the CDR3, the DNA is TGTGCCAGCAGTCCCTACGGGACAGGGAGATTACCAACTAATGAAAAACTGTTTTTT. Encoded protein: CASSPYGTGRLPTNEKLFF.

This clonotype was detected a few times. J is TRBJ2-1 and V is TRBV5-6; D assignment may be TRBD1 or TRBD2 (6 bases each). V lost 6 bases and J 3 bases, leaving 16 bases between the germline ends. Germline assignment: CDR1 SGHDT and CDR2 YYEEEE. The CDR3 has 15 residues. The CDR3 DNA is TGTGCCAGCAAGCCCGGGGGCCTTCTCTACAATGAGCAGTTCTTC. Protein: CASKPGGLLYNEQFF.

This clonotype appeared many times. The chain couples TRBV20-1 to TRBJ2-7; 7 bases agree with TRBD2. After removal of 5 bases from V and 2 bases from J, the junction contained 12 bases not matched to a gene. The CDR3 sequence is 15 residues long. CDR1 is DFQATT and CDR2 is SNEGSKA in the germline V gene (reference sequence). The CDR3 region is CSASPGGTPAYEQYF. The CDR3 DNA reads TGCAGTGCTTCCCCCGGGGGGACGCCCGCCTACGAGCAGTACTTC.

The chain has TRBV7-7 and TRBJ2-1; 9 bases are a match to TRBD2. The V and J ends lost 5 bases and 4 bases, in that order; junction bases with no gene match: 6. This CDR3 has 15 residues. Germline-derived CDR1 and CDR2 are SSHAT and FNYEAQ (reference sequence). The CDR3 loop is CASSPGLAIYNEQFF. The CDR3 region has the DNA TGTGCCAGCAGCCCCGGACTAGCGATATACAATGAGCAGTTCTTC.

The chain combines TRBV4-3 with TRBJ2-1; 7 positions agree with TRBD1. Trimming cost V 6 bases and J 8 bases; bases outside gene matches: 13. The CDR3 is made up of 15 amino acids. The germline gives CDR1 LGHNA, CDR2 YSLEER. The DNA of the CDR3 is TGCGCCAGCAGTCCCGGACAGGCCCCTCGAGATGAGCAGTTCTTC. The encoded protein is CASSPGQAPRDEQFF.